A single sample gave rise to the 17 T cell receptor beta chains below, sequenced in a study of radiation and T cells in renal cell carcinoma. Only in-frame clones appear in the TCRdb table, and some are missing; sequencing was by immunoSEQ multiplex PCR. The data show approximately 150,000 clones, about 85% seen once. As to time point: baseline pretreatment blood. Documented treatment: 15 Gy SBRT to primary tumor, nephrectomy 4 weeks later. Sequences were derived from blood, sampled from a patient whose treatment included radiotherapy and nephrectomy. The source is a woman aged 65 to 85 with renal cell carcinoma.

A single count supports this clone. The V gene is TRBV11-2, the J gene TRBJ2-3, with a weak D call TRBD2 (5 bases). V shed 8 bases and J shed 3 bases, with 18 bases lying between them. In germline, CDR1 is SGHAT, CDR2 FQNNGV. The CDR3 extends over 15 amino acids. This CDR3 is CASGVLRGETDTQYF. CDR3 DNA sequence: TGTGCCAGCGGAGTTCTTCGGGGAGAGACAGATACGCAGTATTTT.

The chain employs TRBV4-2 and TRBJ1-1; 10 bases are shared with TRBD1. With V trimmed by 3 bases and J by 4 bases, 11 bases remained unmatched. Germline CDR1 reads LGHNA; CDR2 reads YNFKEQ. This CDR3 contains 17 residues. CDR3 in amino acids: CASSHTRDRGPGTEAFF. The CDR3 region has the DNA TGTGCCAGCAGCCATACCAGGGACAGGGGACCGGGCACTGAAGCTTTCTTT.

This sequence joins TRBV20-1 and TRBJ1-6; D is unresolved. The germline CDR1 and CDR2 sequences are DFQATT and SNEGSKA (reference sequence). The ends were cut back, 3 bases at V and 10 bases at J, with 7 bases in the middle. This CDR3 contains 11 residues. The CDR3 DNA is TGCAGTGCTAGTTCTGGATCACCCCTCCACTTT. Translation gives CSASSGSPLHF.

This chain links TRBV7-9 with TRBJ2-5, with 8 positions matching TRBD1. CDR1 is SEHNR, CDR2 FQNEAQ, per germline (reference sequence). J lost 5 bases, V lost 5 bases, and 16 bases had no gene match. The CDR3 runs 17 residues. The DNA of the CDR3 is TGTGCCAGCAGCCCATCCACCCAGGGGGCGGAATGGGAGACCCAGTACTTC. It codes for CASSPSTQGAEWETQYF. The entire variable domain, with the rest obtained from reference TRBV7-9 and TRBJ2-5, is as follows: DTGVSQNPRHKITKRGQNVTFRCDPISEHNRLYWYRQTLGQGPEFLTYFQNEAQLEKSRLLSDRFSAERPKGSFSTLEIQRTEQGDSAMYLCASSPSTQGAEWETQYFGPGTRLLVL.

This clone was seen more than once but under ten times. V is TRBV30 and J is TRBJ1-6, with D unresolved. Trimming removed 0 bases from V and 7 bases from J, with 10 bases in between. CDR1 and CDR2 (germline): GTSNPN, SVGIG (reference sequence). The CDR3 length is 14 residues. In DNA form, the CDR3 reads TGTGCCTGGAGTGTTTCACAGAAGAATTCACCCCTCCACTTT. As protein: CAWSVSQKNSPLHF. Full variable domain (rest looked up from reference TRBV30 and TRBJ1-6): SQTIHQWPATLVQPVGSPLSLECTVEGTSNPNLYWYRQAAGRGLQLLFYSVGIGQISSEVPQNLSASRPQDRQFILSSKKLLLSDSGFYLCAWSVSQKNSPLHFGNGTRLTVT.

The chain recombines TRBV11-2 with TRBJ2-7; 7 nucleotides align to TRBD2. The CDR3 is 15 amino acids. J lost 1 base, V lost 5 bases, and 8 bases had no gene match. CDR1 SGHAT and CDR2 FQNNGV come from the germline V gene. The CDR3 is CASSPNPGGSYEQYF. The CDR3 bases are TGTGCCAGCAGCCCGAACCCCGGGGGGTCCTACGAGCAGTACTTC. Looking up the rest from reference TRBV11-2 and TRBJ2-7 gives the full variable domain: EAGVAQSPRYKIIEKRQSVAFWCNPISGHATLYWYQQILGQGPKLLIQFQNNGVVDDSQLPKDRFSAERLKGVDSTLKIQPAKLEDSAVYLCASSPNPGGSYEQYFGPGTRLTVT.

J is TRBJ2-1 and V is TRBV5-6; D ambiguous. The CDR3 spans 13 residues. Trimming took off 2 bases at V and 9 bases at J, with 12 bases between the two ends. Per germline, CDR1 SGHDT and CDR2 YYEEEE. The CDR3 region is CASSFTGVSEQFF. Here the CDR3 DNA reads TGTGCCAGCAGCTTCACCGGAGTGAGTGAGCAGTTCTTC.

In regard to this clone: Different DNA sequences within this sample yield the same CDR3. This chain uses TRBV28 with TRBJ1-1; 11 nucleotides match TRBD1. CDR3 length: 14 amino acids. After removal of 6 bases from V and 4 bases from J, the junction contained 4 bases not matched to a gene. Germline V lookup: CDR1 MDHEN, CDR2 SYDVKM. The CDR3 protein is CASRAGTGGTEAFF. The CDR3, as DNA: TGTGCCAGCAGGGCCGGGACAGGGGGCACTGAAGCTTTCTTT.

The CDR3 protein is CASSVGQGTNYGYTF. For the CDR3, the DNA is TGTGCCAGCAGCGTGGGACAGGGGACCAACTATGGCTACACCTTC. The gene calls are TRBV11-1 and TRBJ1-2; TRBD1 matches at 10 bases. The V and J ends lost 5 bases and 2 bases, in that order; junction bases with no gene match: 5. Germline assignment: CDR1 SGHAT and CDR2 FQDESV (reference sequence). This CDR3 comprises 15 residues.

The rearrangement links TRBV9 to TRBJ2-7, with a tentative D call TRBD1 (5 bases). The CDR3 is 17 amino acids. Trimming took off 1 base at V and 2 bases at J, with 19 bases between the two ends. Looked up from germline, CDR1 is SGDLS and CDR2 is YYNGEE. CDR3 sequence: CASSVTDKSVSPYEQYF. CDR3 DNA sequence: TGTGCCAGCAGCGTAACGGACAAATCCGTGAGTCCCTACGAGCAGTACTTC.

CDR3 DNA: TGCGCCAGCAGCTCAAATCCAGGAGATACGCAGTATTTT. Amino acids: CASSSNPGDTQYF. The chain employs TRBV5-1 and TRBJ2-3; D is unresolved. CDR1 is SGHRS and CDR2 is YFSETQ in the germline V gene. The V gene lost 3 bases and the J gene lost 5 bases, with 10 bases spanning the gap. The CDR3 has 13 amino acids.

The chain is built from TRBV5-1 and TRBJ1-3; perhaps TRBD1 as D (5 bases). CDR3 length: 14 amino acids. Germline loops: CDR1 SGHRS, CDR2 YFSETQ. Deletions cut 4 bases from V and 2 bases from J, with 10 bases between. The CDR3 region is CASSDQGTGNTIYF. The DNA for the CDR3 is TGCGCCAGCAGCGATCAGGGAACTGGAAACACCATATATTTT.

This clone appeared a single time. V usage is TRBV10-2 and J usage is TRBJ1-1; 7 bases align to TRBD1. Germline lookup yields CDR1 WSHSY and CDR2 SAAADI. The CDR3 is made up of 13 amino acids. V shed 4 bases and J 5 bases; nucleotides not matched to a gene: 4. The CDR3 loop reads CASSGRGVTEAFF. CDR3 nucleotides: TGCGCCAGCAGTGGCAGGGGGGTGACTGAAGCTTTCTTT.

The chain combines TRBV10-3 with TRBJ1-5, with 7 bases that match TRBD1. Germline CDR1 ENHRY, CDR2 SYGVKD. Trimming at V came to 4 bases and at J to 4 bases, leaving 7 bases not matched to a gene. CDR3 length equals 15 residues. The CDR3 sequence is CAISGATGPNQPQHF. In nucleotides, the CDR3 is TGTGCCATCAGTGGAGCGACAGGGCCTAATCAGCCCCAGCATTTT.

The CDR3 protein is CSVGLAGASVNEQYF. The CDR3 DNA reads as TGCAGCGTAGGACTAGCGGGGGCCTCGGTAAACGAGCAGTACTTC. This rearrangement joins TRBV29-1 to TRBJ2-7; TRBD2 aligns across 13 bases. V lost 6 bases and J lost 5; bases outside the gene matches: 10. The length of the CDR3 is 15 residues. CDR1 is SQVTM, CDR2 ANQGSEA, per germline.

This chain joins TRBV19 and TRBJ1-2; D unclear. Germline values: CDR1 LNHDA, CDR2 SQIVND (reference sequence). This CDR3 comprises 15 residues. Trimming removed 3 bases from V and 5 bases from J, with 16 bases in between. CDR3 sequence (DNA): TGTGCCAGTAGTATCCTTTATCTGGGGAGATATGGCTACACCTTC. Encoded protein: CASSILYLGRYGYTF.

The chain couples TRBV7-8 to TRBJ1-4; the match to TRBD1 covers 8 bases. Per the germline V gene, CDR1 is SGHVS and CDR2 is FQNEAQ. CDR3 length: 17 residues. Trimming at V came to 4 bases and at J to 4 bases, leaving 11 bases not matched to a gene. CDR3 DNA sequence: TGTGCCAGCAGCTCCAATCAGGGGGCTAGGAGTAATGAAAAACTGTTTTTT. This encodes CASSSNQGARSNEKLFF. Looking up the rest from reference TRBV7-8 and TRBJ1-4 gives the full variable domain: GAGVSQSPRYKVAKRGQDVALRCDPISGHVSLFWYQQALGQGPEFLTYFQNEAQLDKSGLPSDRFFAERPEGSVSTLKIQRTQQEDSAVYLCASSSNQGARSNEKLFFGSGTQLSVL.